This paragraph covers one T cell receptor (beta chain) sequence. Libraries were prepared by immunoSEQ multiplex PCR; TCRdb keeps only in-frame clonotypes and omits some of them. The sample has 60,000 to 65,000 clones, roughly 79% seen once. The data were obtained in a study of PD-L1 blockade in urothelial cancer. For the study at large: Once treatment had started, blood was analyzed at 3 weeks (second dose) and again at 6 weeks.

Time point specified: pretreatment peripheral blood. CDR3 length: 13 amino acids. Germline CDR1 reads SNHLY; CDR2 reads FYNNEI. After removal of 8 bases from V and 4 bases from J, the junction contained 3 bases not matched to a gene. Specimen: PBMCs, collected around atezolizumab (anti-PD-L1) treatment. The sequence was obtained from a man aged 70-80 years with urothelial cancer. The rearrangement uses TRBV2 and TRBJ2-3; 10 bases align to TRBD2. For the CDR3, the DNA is TGTGCCAGCCAGACTAGCGGGCCAGATACGCAGTATTTT. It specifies CASQTSGPDTQYF.